This T cell receptor beta chain was documented in a study of blood T cell repertoires in COVID-19. The data were produced by immunoSEQ multiplex PCR, yet TCRdb's version contains in-frame clones alone and is incomplete. The repertoire holds approximately 230,000 clones, roughly 88% seen once, with roughly 14% in the top ten. V shed 4 bases, J shed 4 bases, and the junction held 2 bases outside the gene matches. The CDR3 spans 14 residues. CDR1 and CDR2 from the germline V gene are ENHRY and SYGVKD. V usage is TRBV10-3 and J usage is TRBJ1-5, with 9 bases matching TRBD1. This TCR derives from a woman in her forties or fifties with acute COVID-19. The source material was PBMCs or T cells enriched from blood (not recorded which). The CDR3 loop reads CAISGDRENQPQHF. CDR3 in DNA: TGTGCCATCAGTGGGGACAGGGAGAATCAGCCCCAGCATTTT.